This entry features one T cell receptor (beta chain) sequence. The antigen is undetermined. This specimen comes from a study of CXCR3-negative and CXCR3-positive naive CD8 T cells. Study-wide background: The dataset comprises about 150 million TRB reads in total, with about 1.5 +/- 0.3 million reads per library.

General study points: Naive subsets did not differ in surface CD5, and TRB CDR3 properties served to infer TCR strength. Comparably high diversity marked both naive subsets, whereas memory CD8+ cells had much lower diversity. TRB CDR3 hydrophobicity was greater in CXCR3-positive naive cells than in CXCR3-negative naive cells.

cDNA libraries for TRB were generated by 5' RACE incorporating UMI labels. Reanalyzing the 5' RACE reads, TCRdb keeps one entry per CDR3 protein, without DNA. Its clone listing holds about 84,000 distinct CDR3 sequences. Identification of naive CD8+ T cells rested on CD45RO-CCR7+CD27+CD95- status. Material: naive CXCR3+ CD8+ T cells from blood. The subset is: CD45RO-CCR7+CD27+CD95- naive CD8+ T cells expressing CXCR3 (TNR3+). This clonotype was sampled from a human donor in good health. Some clones in this sample may be carry-over from other donors' samples.

CDR3 amino acids: CASSHPKLGPSDEQFF. The V gene is TRBV7-6, the J gene TRBJ2-1; TCRdb gives TRBD2 as the D gene, but with no DNA this cannot be confirmed. Germline CDR1 SGHVS, CDR2 FNYEAQ. The CDR3 has 16 residues.